Below, 14 T cell receptor beta chains from the same sample are listed, as sequenced in a study of beta chain features in type 1 diabetes (dated by TCRdb to the late 2010s). The library was generated by the immunoSEQ multiplex PCR assay. The entire isolated RNA was reverse transcribed using the High Capacity cDNA Reverse Transcription Kit, and thus expressed TCRB transcripts were sequenced. This is the immuneACCESS table as TCRdb keeps it, with only in-frame sequences that have V and J called. A part of the clones is gone; compared with another copy, unresolved V genes explain less than half, and the rest is unexplained. This sample has more than 60,000 clones in its table, and roughly 60% of those were observed once. The ten largest make up about 2.2% of the sample. Specimen: Tregs from blood. The cell subset or site label corresponds to: regulatory CD4+ T cells. These receptors were obtained from a woman younger than 30 in good health.

V and J are TRBV4-2 and TRBJ2-3, with unresolved D. Trimming removed 0 bases at V and 4 bases at J, with 5 bases between. The CDR3 spans 13 residues. Germline V gene lookup returns CDR1 LGHNA and CDR2 YNFKEQ. This CDR3 reads CASSQEGADTQYF. Written as DNA, the CDR3 is TGTGCCAGCAGCCAAGAAGGAGCAGATACGCAGTATTTT.

The chain couples TRBV4-1 to TRBJ2-5, with 13 bases aligning to TRBD2. CDR3 length: 19 residues. Germline V lookup: CDR1 MGHRA, CDR2 YSYEKL. The V segment lost 0 bases and the J segment 7 bases; nucleotides outside the gene matches: 14. CDR3 sequence: CASSQDQSLTSGGSGTQYF. CDR3 DNA sequence: TGCGCCAGCAGCCAAGATCAAAGCTTGACTAGCGGGGGGTCAGGGACCCAGTACTTC.

This clone appeared once. The rearrangement joins TRBV5-1 to TRBJ1-1; the D gene is possibly TRBD1 (5 bases). This CDR3 spans 18 amino acids. Trimming removed 0 bases from V and 0 bases from J, with 18 bases in between. The germline V gene has CDR1 SGHRS and CDR2 YFSETQ. For the CDR3, the DNA is TGCGCCAGCAGCTTGGCGGGGGACTTTCCGGGTCTGAACACTGAAGCTTTCTTT. As protein: CASSLAGDFPGLNTEAFF.

The CDR3 DNA follows: TGCAGCGTTGGACCCCTAGACAGGGTCGGAGGCTACACCTTC. It yields the protein CSVGPLDRVGGYTF. The chain employs TRBV29-1 and TRBJ1-2, with 7 nucleotides matching TRBD1. This CDR3 is 14 amino acids long. J lost 8 bases, V lost 4 bases, and 13 bases had no gene match. Germline assignment: CDR1 SQVTM and CDR2 ANQGSEA.

V gene TRBV6-1 combines with J gene TRBJ1-2; TRBD1 matches at 7 bases. The CDR3 is 15 amino acids. V lost 6 bases and J lost 4; bases outside the gene matches: 11. CDR1 and CDR2 from the germline V gene are MNHNS and SASEGT. CDR3 amino acids: CASSLWIQGIYGYTF. The CDR3 bases are TGTGCCAGCAGCCTTTGGATACAGGGGATCTATGGCTACACCTTC.

The chain carries TRBV5-1 and TRBJ1-2, with D maybe TRBD1 (5 bases). This CDR3 comprises 11 residues. CDR1 SGHRS and CDR2 YFSETQ come from the germline V gene. V was clipped by 4 bases and J by 5 bases, with 6 bases between them. DNA for the CDR3: TGCGCCAGCAGCCCAGGGTATGGCTACACCTTC. Encoded protein: CASSPGYGYTF.

There are a few counts of this clone. The chain employs TRBV19 and TRBJ1-5, with a weak D call TRBD1 (5 bases). Trimming shortened V by 4 bases and J by 3 bases, and 13 bases separated the two germline ends. The germline V gene has CDR1 LNHDA and CDR2 SQIVND (reference sequence). CDR3 size: 15 residues. In DNA, the CDR3 is TGTGCCAGTAGTACACCTGGACAAATCAATCAGCCCCAGCATTTT. Protein: CASSTPGQINQPQHF. The variable domain in full, completed from reference TRBV19 and TRBJ1-5, reads DGGITQSPKYLFRKEGQNVTLSCEQNLNHDAMYWYRQDPGQGLRLIYYSQIVNDFQKGDIAEGYSVSREKKESFPLTVTSAQKNPTAFYLCASSTPGQINQPQHFGDGTRLSIL.

The chain employs TRBV5-1 and TRBJ1-2, with D uncertain. CDR3 length: 14 residues. Trimming stripped 1 base from V and 2 bases from J, with 9 bases between. Germline CDR1 is SGHRS and CDR2 is YFSETQ. The CDR3 DNA follows: TGCGCCAGCAGCTTGACTCCCCGAAACTATGGCTACACCTTC. It translates to CASSLTPRNYGYTF. Combining the CDR3 with reference TRBV5-1 and TRBJ1-2 gives the whole variable domain KAGVTQTPRYLIKTRGQQVTLSCSPISGHRSVSWYQQTPGQGLQFLFEYFSETQRNKGNFPGRFSGRQFSNSRSEMNVSTLELGDSALYLCASSLTPRNYGYTFGSGTRLTVV.

The rearrangement links TRBV7-3 to TRBJ2-3; D gene ambiguous. CDR1 and CDR2 from the germline V gene are SGHTA and FQGTGA. V gave up 5 bases and J gave up 0 bases, with 9 bases separating them. The CDR3 contains 14 residues. CDR3 bases: TGTGCCAGCAGCCCGGTCTCTAGCACAGATACGCAGTATTTT. This gives the protein CASSPVSSTDTQYF.

This sequence joins TRBV29-1 and TRBJ2-3; 7 nucleotides agree with TRBD2. The germline V gene encodes CDR1 SQVTM and CDR2 ANQGSEA. J gave up 4 bases and V 5 bases, and 15 bases lay outside the gene matches. The CDR3 covers 16 residues. The CDR3 loop reads CSVWGGTPGGADTQYF. CDR3 DNA sequence: TGCAGCGTTTGGGGAGGGACCCCCGGCGGTGCAGATACGCAGTATTTT.

V usage is TRBV6-1 and J usage is TRBJ1-4, with D hard to call. V shed 6 bases and J shed 5 bases, with 7 bases lying between them. This CDR3 contains 12 residues. The germline gives CDR1 MNHNS, CDR2 SASEGT. Here the CDR3 reads CASRPGNEKLFF. The CDR3 region has the DNA TGTGCCAGCAGGCCCGGGAATGAAAAACTGTTTTTT.

This clone was counted between two and nine times. The chain couples TRBV6-6 to TRBJ1-1; D is unclear. The V end was cut by 6 bases, the J end by 1 base, with 9 bases between. CDR3 length: 13 amino acids. CDR1 and CDR2 from the germline V gene are MNHNY and SVGAGI (reference sequence). CDR3 residues: CASRAPENTEAFF. CDR3 nucleotides: TGTGCCAGCAGGGCTCCTGAGAACACTGAAGCTTTCTTT.

This sequence joins TRBV15 and TRBJ1-2; possibly TRBD1 for D (6 bases). CDR3 length equals 15 residues. Germline V lookup: CDR1 LNHNV, CDR2 YYDKDF (reference sequence). Trimming left V 4 bases short and J 4 bases short, with 16 bases between. Written as DNA, the CDR3 is TGTGCCACCAGCACCGGGCGGGGGGCAGGCTATGGCTACACCTTC. Amino acids: CATSTGRGAGYGYTF. Using reference TRBV15 and TRBJ1-2 for the parts outside the CDR3, the full variable domain is DAMVIQNPRYQVTQFGKPVTLSCSQTLNHNVMYWYQQKSSQAPKLLFHYYDKDFNNEADTPDNFQSRRPNTSFCFLDIRSPGLGDTAMYLCATSTGRGAGYGYTFGSGTRLTVV.

CDR3 loop: CASSRSGGQTQYF. CDR3 sequence (DNA): TGTGCCAGCAGCCGCAGCGGGGGTCAGACCCAGTACTTC. The chain uses TRBV5-8 and TRBJ2-5, with 8 bases aligning to TRBD2. V shed 4 bases, J shed 6 bases, and the junction held 5 bases outside the gene matches. The CDR3 spans 13 residues. The V gene's germline CDR1 is SGHTS and CDR2 YDEGEE.